This TCR beta chain originates from a study of tissue T cells after allogeneic stem cell transplantation. This clone was detected a few times. All gene names here are mouse names. The CDR3 end lies 1 residue beyond the end of the read and is filled in from the germline J gene. Time point given: mouse harvest day 7 after allogeneic transplant. Tail vein injection delivered 10^7 T-cell-depleted bone marrow cells and 10^6 splenic CD5+ T cells. Mice had MHC-mismatched B6 into BALB/c GVHD, sampled day 7 or 14. From germline, CDR1 is SGHLS and CDR2 HYDKME. This CDR3 region has 15 residues. With 4 bases removed from V and 0 bases from J, the gap between germline ends came to 11 bases. TCRdb's table, derived via immunoSEQ multiplex PCR, lists solely in-frame clones and lacks some. The sample gives thousands of clones, over 45% of which show up once; approximately 3.9% is in the top ten.

The rearrangement uses TRBV12-2 and TRBJ1-4; TRBD1 might be the D (6 bases). The receptor was derived from a female BALB/c mouse given C57BL/6 T cells with graft-versus-host disease after an allogeneic hematopoietic cell transplant. Sequenced: gut tissue. The covered CDR3 bases are TGTGCCAGCTCCCTACAGGGCATTTCCAACGAAAGATTATTT. This codes for CASSLQGISNERLF. The complete CDR3 protein is CASSLQGISNERLFF.